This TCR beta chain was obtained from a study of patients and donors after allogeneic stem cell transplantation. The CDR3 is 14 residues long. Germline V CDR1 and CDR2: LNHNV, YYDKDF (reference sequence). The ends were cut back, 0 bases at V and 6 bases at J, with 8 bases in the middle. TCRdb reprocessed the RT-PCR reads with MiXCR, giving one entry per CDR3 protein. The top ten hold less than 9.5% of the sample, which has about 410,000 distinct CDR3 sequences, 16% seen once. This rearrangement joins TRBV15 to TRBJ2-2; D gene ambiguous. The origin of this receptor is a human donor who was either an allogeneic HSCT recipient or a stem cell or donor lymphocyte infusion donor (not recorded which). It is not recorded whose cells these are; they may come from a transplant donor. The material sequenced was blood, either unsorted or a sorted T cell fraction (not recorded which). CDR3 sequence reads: CATSRDRVPGELFF. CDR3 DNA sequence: TGTGCCACCAGCAGAGATCGGGTTCCCGGGGAGCTGTTTTTT. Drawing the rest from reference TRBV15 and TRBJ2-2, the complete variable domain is DAMVIQNPRYQVTQFGKPVTLSCSQTLNHNVMYWYQQKSSQAPKLLFHYYDKDFNNEADTPDNFQSRRPNTSFCFLDIRSPGLGDTAMYLCATSRDRVPGELFFGEGSRLTVL.